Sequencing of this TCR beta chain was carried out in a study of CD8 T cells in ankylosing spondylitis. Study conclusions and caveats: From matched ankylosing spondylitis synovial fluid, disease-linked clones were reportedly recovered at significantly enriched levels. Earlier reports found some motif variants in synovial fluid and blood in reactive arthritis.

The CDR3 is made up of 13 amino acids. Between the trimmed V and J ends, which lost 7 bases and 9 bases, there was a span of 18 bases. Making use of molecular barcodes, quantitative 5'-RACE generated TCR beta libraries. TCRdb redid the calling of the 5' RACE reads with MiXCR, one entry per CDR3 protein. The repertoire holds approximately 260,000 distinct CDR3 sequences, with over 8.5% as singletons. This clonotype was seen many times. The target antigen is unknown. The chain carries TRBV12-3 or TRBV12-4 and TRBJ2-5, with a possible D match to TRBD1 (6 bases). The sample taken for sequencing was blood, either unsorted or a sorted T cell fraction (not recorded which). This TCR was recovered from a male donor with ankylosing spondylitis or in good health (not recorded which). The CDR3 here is CASTLGGKGPQYF. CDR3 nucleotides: TGTGCCAGCACCCTAGGGGGAAAGGGGCCCCAGTACTTC.